A single sample is the source of the 17 T cell receptor beta chains below, sequenced in a study of cytomegalovirus exposure and HLA in healthy donors. Use of 60 Vbeta and 13 Jbeta primers characterized the PCR. Assay: immunoSEQ multiplex PCR; the TCRdb copy retains only in-frame clones and omits some. The sample has around 170,000 clones, more than 80% seen once. Input material: PBMCs. The receptors come from a woman in her forties or fifties in good health and CMV-seropositive.

This clone was seen a handful of times. The rearrangement joins TRBV4-3 to TRBJ2-1; a possible D gene is TRBD1 (6 bases). Germline loops: CDR1 LGHNA, CDR2 YSLEER. V shed 3 bases and J shed 5 bases, with 14 bases lying between them. This CDR3 is built from 15 residues. The CDR3 spells CASSHGGPGDNEQFF. The CDR3 DNA is TGCGCCAGCAGCCATGGGGGCCCCGGCGACAATGAGCAGTTCTTC.

The V call is TRBV15, the J call TRBJ2-1; 7 positions match TRBD2. The germline V gene encodes CDR1 LNHNV and CDR2 YYDKDF (reference sequence). V was pared by 4 bases and J by 7 bases, with 7 bases of the junction left unmatched. The CDR3 totals 14 residues. As DNA, the CDR3 is TGTGCCACCAGCACCGAACTAGCGAAGAATGAGCAGTTCTTC. Protein sequence: CATSTELAKNEQFF.

J is TRBJ2-3 and V is TRBV10-3, with TRBD2 identical over 11 bases. Germline V gives CDR1 ENHRY, CDR2 SYGVKD. Losses at the gene ends were 10 bases for V and 3 bases for J; bases not matched to a gene: 6. This CDR3 contains 14 residues. The CDR3 DNA reads as TGTGCCAGCTCGACTAGCGGGGTTACAGATACGCAGTATTTT. Encoded protein: CASSTSGVTDTQYF.

The chain links TRBV19 to TRBJ1-2; unclear D gene. Germline V gives CDR1 LNHDA, CDR2 SQIVND (reference sequence). With 7 bases removed from V and 4 bases from J, the gap between germline ends came to 13 bases. There are 13 residues in the CDR3. CDR3: CASTIPGSYGYTF. CDR3 coding DNA: TGTGCCAGTACCATCCCGGGGAGCTATGGCTACACCTTC.

The chain has TRBV5-6 and TRBJ2-5, with 10 bases matching TRBD2. Per the germline V gene, CDR1 is SGHDT and CDR2 is YYEEEE. The V and J ends lost 2 bases and 2 bases, in that order; junction bases with no gene match: 3. CDR3 size: 15 residues. CDR3 sequence: CASSLQAGGQETQYF. As DNA, the CDR3 is TGTGCCAGCAGCTTACAAGCGGGGGGGCAAGAGACCCAGTACTTC.

The chain is built from TRBV5-1 and TRBJ1-1, with D maybe TRBD1 (6 bases). V lost 3 bases, J lost 6 bases, and 12 bases lay in between. This CDR3 has 13 residues. Per germline, CDR1 SGHRS and CDR2 YFSETQ. The CDR3 here is CASSSQGLSEAFF. DNA of the CDR3: TGCGCCAGCAGCTCTCAGGGGTTATCTGAAGCTTTCTTT.

The gene calls are TRBV28 and TRBJ1-5; TRBD1 aligns across 8 bases. CDR1 and CDR2 (germline): MDHEN, SYDVKM. With 7 bases clipped from V and 7 bases from J, the junction kept 9 bases outside the gene matches. CDR3 length: 14 amino acids. The DNA for the CDR3 is TGTGCCAGCAACACCGGGACAGGTATACAGCCCCAGCATTTT. Amino acid sequence: CASNTGTGIQPQHF.

The chain has TRBV28 and TRBJ2-3, with 8 bases aligning to TRBD1. This CDR3 spans 15 amino acids. The germline V gene has CDR1 MDHEN and CDR2 SYDVKM. The ends lost 0 bases at V and 3 bases at J; junction bases unmatched: 2. CDR3 sequence reads: CASSLWGTGTDTQYF. The CDR3 nucleotides are TGTGCCAGCAGTTTATGGGGGACAGGTACAGATACGCAGTATTTT.

This rearrangement joins TRBV9 to TRBJ1-5; D perhaps matches TRBD1 (6 bases). CDR3 length: 15 amino acids. Germline loops: CDR1 SGDLS, CDR2 YYNGEE. The V and J ends lost 0 bases and 4 bases respectively, with 11 bases between them. CDR3 bases: TGTGCCAGCAGCGTAGATGGGGGGGCAAATCAGCCCCAGCATTTT. As protein: CASSVDGGANQPQHF.

The J gene is TRBJ2-7, the V gene TRBV18; TRBD1 matches 9 bases. Germline V gives CDR1 KGHSH, CDR2 LQKENI. The CDR3 is made up of 14 amino acids. Trimming at V came to 3 bases and at J to 6 bases, leaving 6 bases not matched to a gene. The CDR3 coding sequence is TGTGCCAGCTCACCTGGGACAGGGCGCCTCGAGCAGTACTTC. It yields the protein CASSPGTGRLEQYF.

The chain links TRBV19 to TRBJ2-1; 10 bases match TRBD2. The germline CDR1 and CDR2 sequences are LNHDA and SQIVND (reference sequence). The CDR3 runs to 14 residues. The V and J ends lost 4 bases and 6 bases, in that order; junction bases with no gene match: 3. The CDR3 region has the DNA TGTGCCAGTAGTAGAGCGGGGGGGCTCAATGAGCAGTTCTTC. This encodes CASSRAGGLNEQFF.

In its sample, this clone was seen a few times. Other DNA sequences in this specimen translate into the identical CDR3. The chain carries TRBV4-3 and TRBJ2-7; D is perhaps TRBD2 (5 bases). The CDR3 runs to 15 residues. Germline V gene data show CDR1 as LGHNA and CDR2 as YSLEER. Trimming took 0 bases from V and 2 from J, leaving 11 bases between them. The CDR3, as DNA: TGCGCCAGCAGCCAAGATAATGCGGGTACCTACGAGCAGTACTTC. Its protein product is CASSQDNAGTYEQYF.

This chain uses TRBV6-6 with TRBJ2-7, with D perhaps TRBD1 (6 bases). The germline V and J ends were trimmed by 6 bases and 3 bases, with 18 bases remaining between them. The CDR3 spans 15 residues. CDR1 and CDR2 (germline): MNHNY, SVGAGI (reference sequence). For the CDR3, the DNA is TGTGCCAGCAGCAGAGACAGGCTTGGAGGCTACGAGCAGTACTTC. Amino acid sequence: CASSRDRLGGYEQYF.

V usage is TRBV28 and J usage is TRBJ1-1; perhaps TRBD1 as D (5 bases). Germline V gene data show CDR1 as MDHEN and CDR2 as SYDVKM. This CDR3 has 11 residues. Trimming shortened V by 2 bases and J by 11 bases, and 9 bases separated the two germline ends. The CDR3 region is CASSLSGGAFF. The CDR3 DNA reads as TGTGCCAGCAGTTTAAGTGGGGGGGCTTTCTTT.

This rearrangement joins TRBV7-9 to TRBJ2-1, with TRBD2 matching 10 bases. Germline trimming cut 1 base from V and 6 bases from J; bases unmatched to any gene: 6. This CDR3 comprises 16 residues. Germline-derived CDR1 and CDR2 are SEHNR and FQNEAQ (reference sequence). CDR3 loop: CASSLGSGGAFNEQFF. The CDR3, as DNA: TGTGCCAGCAGCTTAGGGAGCGGGGGGGCGTTCAATGAGCAGTTCTTC.

This chain connects TRBV5-1 to TRBJ2-7, with a tentative D call TRBD2 (5 bases). Germline CDR1 reads SGHRS; CDR2 reads YFSETQ. Trimming left V 1 base short and J 3 bases short, with 5 bases between. The CDR3 runs 12 residues. As DNA, the CDR3 is TGCGCCAGCAGCTTGACTAGCTACGAGCAGTACTTC. Its protein product is CASSLTSYEQYF.

This chain joins TRBV19 and TRBJ1-1; 9 bases match TRBD1. Germline CDR1 is LNHDA and CDR2 is SQIVND (reference sequence). The CDR3 length is 15 residues. V was clipped by 8 bases and J by 2 bases; unmatched bases: 9. CDR3 amino acids: CASESGTGHNTEAFF. CDR3 DNA: TGTGCCAGTGAATCCGGGACAGGGCACAACACTGAAGCTTTCTTT.